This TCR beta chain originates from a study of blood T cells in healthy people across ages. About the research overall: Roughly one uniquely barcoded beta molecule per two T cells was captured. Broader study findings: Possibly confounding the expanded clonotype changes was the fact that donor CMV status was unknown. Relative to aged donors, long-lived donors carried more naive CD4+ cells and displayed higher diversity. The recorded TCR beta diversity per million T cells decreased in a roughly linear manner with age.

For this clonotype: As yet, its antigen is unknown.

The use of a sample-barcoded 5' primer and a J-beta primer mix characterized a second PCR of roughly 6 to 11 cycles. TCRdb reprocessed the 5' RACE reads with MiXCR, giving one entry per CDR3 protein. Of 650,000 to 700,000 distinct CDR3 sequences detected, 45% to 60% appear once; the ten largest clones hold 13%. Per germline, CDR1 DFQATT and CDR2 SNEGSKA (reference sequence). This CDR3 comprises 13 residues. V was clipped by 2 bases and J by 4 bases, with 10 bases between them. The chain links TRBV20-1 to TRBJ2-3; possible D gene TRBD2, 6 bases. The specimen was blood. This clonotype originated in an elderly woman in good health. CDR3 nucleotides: TGCAGTGCTAGACAGGGAGGCGCAGATACGCAGTATTTT. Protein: CSARQGGADTQYF.